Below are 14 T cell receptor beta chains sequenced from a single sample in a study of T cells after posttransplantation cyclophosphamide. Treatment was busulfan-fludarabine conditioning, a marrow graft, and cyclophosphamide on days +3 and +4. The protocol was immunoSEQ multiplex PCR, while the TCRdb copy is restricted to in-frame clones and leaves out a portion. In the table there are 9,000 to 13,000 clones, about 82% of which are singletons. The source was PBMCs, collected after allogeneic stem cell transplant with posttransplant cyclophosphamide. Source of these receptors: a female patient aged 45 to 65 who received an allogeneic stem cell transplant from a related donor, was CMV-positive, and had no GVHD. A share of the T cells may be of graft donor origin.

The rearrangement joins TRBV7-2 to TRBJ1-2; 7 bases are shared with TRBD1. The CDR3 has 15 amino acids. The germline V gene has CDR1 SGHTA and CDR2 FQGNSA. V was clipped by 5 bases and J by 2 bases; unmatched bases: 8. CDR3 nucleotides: TGTGCCAGCAGCGTCCGGGACAGAACAAACTATGGCTACACCTTC. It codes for CASSVRDRTNYGYTF. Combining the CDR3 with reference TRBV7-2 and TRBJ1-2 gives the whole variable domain GAGVSQSPSNKVTEKGKDVELRCDPISGHTALYWYRQSLGQGLEFLIYFQGNSAPDKSGLPSDRFSAERTGGSVSTLTIQRTQQEDSAVYLCASSVRDRTNYGYTFGSGTRLTVV.

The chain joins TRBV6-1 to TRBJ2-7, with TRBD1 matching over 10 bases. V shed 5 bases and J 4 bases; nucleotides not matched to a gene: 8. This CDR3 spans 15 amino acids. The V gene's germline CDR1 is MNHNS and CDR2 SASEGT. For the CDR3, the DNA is TGTGCCAGCAGTCACCGAGACAGGGGGCTGTACGAGCAGTACTTC. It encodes CASSHRDRGLYEQYF.

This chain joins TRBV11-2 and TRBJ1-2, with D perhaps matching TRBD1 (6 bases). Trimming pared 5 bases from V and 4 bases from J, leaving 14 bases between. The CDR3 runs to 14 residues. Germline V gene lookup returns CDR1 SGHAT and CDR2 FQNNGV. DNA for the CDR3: TGTGCCAGCAGCCTACAGGGTTTCGGCTATGGCTACACCTTC. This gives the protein CASSLQGFGYGYTF.

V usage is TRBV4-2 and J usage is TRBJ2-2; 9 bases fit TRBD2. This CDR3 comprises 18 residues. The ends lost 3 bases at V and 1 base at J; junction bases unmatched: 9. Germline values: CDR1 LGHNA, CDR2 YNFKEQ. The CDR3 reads CASSQESPTSGNTGELFF. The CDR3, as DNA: TGTGCCAGCAGCCAGGAGAGCCCGACTAGCGGGAACACCGGGGAGCTGTTTTTT.

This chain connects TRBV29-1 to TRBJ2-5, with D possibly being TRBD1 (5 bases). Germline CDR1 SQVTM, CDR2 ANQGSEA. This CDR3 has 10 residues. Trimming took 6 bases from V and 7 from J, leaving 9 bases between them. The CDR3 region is CSVREGTQYF. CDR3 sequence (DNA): TGCAGCGTCAGGGAAGGGACCCAGTACTTC. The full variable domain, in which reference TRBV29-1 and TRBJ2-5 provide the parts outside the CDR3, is SAVISQKPSRDICQRGTSLTIQCQVDSQVTMMFWYRQQPGQSLTLIATANQGSEATYESGFVIDKFPISRPNLTFSTLTVSNMSPEDSSIYLCSVREGTQYFGPGTRLLVL.

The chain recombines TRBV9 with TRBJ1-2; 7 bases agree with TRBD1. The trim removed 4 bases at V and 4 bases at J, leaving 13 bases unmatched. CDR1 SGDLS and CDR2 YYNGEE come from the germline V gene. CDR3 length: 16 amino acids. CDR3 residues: CASSPPAGDSAYGYTF. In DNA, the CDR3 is TGTGCCAGCAGCCCTCCGGCCGGGGACAGCGCCTATGGCTACACCTTC.

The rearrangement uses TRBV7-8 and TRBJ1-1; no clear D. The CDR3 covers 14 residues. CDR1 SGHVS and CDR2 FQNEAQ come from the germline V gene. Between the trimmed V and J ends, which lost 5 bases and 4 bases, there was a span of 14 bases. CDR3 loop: CASSTQNHGTEAFF. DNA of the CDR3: TGTGCCAGCAGCACGCAGAATCATGGCACTGAAGCTTTCTTT.

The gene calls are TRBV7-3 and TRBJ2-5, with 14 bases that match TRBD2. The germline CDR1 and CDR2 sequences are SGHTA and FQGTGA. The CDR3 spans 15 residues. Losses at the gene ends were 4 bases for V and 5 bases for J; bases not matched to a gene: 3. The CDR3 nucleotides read TGTGCCAGCAGCTCGGGACTAGCGGGGGCGGAGACCCAGTACTTC. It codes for CASSSGLAGAETQYF.

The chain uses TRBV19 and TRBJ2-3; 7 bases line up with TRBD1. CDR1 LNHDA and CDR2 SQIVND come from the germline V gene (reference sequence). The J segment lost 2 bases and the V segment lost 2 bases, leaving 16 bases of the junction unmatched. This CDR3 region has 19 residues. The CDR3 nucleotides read TGTGCCAGTAGTATATGGAGGTTGTCAGGGGGAAGTTTCACAGATACGCAGTATTTT. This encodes CASSIWRLSGGSFTDTQYF.

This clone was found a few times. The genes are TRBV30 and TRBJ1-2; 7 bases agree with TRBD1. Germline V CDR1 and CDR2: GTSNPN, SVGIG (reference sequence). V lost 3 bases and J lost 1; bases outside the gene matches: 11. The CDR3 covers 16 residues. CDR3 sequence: CAWRDPGTVINYGYTF. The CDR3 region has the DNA TGTGCCTGGAGGGACCCCGGGACAGTCATTAACTATGGCTACACCTTC.

The CDR3 loop reads CASSPGRSPPNSEQFF. CDR3 nucleotide sequence: TGTGCCAGCAGCCCCGGGAGGTCCCCCCCGAACAGTGAGCAGTTCTTC. The chain has TRBV11-1 and TRBJ2-1; the match to TRBD2 covers 7 bases. This CDR3 is 16 amino acids long. Germline values: CDR1 SGHAT, CDR2 FQDESV (reference sequence). The V gene end was trimmed by 5 bases and the J gene end by 9 bases; junction bases not matched to a gene: 16.

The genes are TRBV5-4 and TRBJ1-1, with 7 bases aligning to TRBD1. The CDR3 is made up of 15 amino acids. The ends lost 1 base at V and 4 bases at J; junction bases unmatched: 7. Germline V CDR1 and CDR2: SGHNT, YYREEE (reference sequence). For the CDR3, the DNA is TGTGCCAGCAGCTTGTTCTACAGGGGAGGCACTGAAGCTTTCTTT. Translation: CASSLFYRGGTEAFF.

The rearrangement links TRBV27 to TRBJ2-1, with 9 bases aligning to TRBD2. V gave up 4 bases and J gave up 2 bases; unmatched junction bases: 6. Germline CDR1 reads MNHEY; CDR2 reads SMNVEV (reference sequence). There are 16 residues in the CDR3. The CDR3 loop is CASSYVSGGTYNEQFF. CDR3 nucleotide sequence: TGTGCCAGCAGTTACGTTAGCGGGGGAACCTACAATGAGCAGTTCTTC.

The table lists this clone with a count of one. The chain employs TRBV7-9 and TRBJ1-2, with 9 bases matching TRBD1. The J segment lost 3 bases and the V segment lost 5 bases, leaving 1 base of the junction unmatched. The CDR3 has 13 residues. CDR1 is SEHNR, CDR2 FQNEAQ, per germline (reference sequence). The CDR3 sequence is CASSRDRDYGYTF. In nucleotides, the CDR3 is TGTGCCAGCAGCCGGGACAGGGACTATGGCTACACCTTC.